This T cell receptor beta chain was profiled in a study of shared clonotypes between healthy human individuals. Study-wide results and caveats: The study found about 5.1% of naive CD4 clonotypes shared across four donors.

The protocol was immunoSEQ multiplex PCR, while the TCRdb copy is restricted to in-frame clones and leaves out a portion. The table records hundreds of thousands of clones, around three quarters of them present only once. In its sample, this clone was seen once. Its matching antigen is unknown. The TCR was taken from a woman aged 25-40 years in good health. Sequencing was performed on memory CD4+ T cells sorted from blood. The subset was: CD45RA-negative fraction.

In DNA form, the CDR3 reads TGTGCCAGCAGCCCCCTAACTGAAGCTTTCTTT. Translated: CASSPLTEAFF. This chain joins TRBV2 and TRBJ1-1, with D hard to call. CDR1 is SNHLY and CDR2 is FYNNEI in the germline V gene. V lost 6 bases to trimming and J lost 5 bases, with 7 bases between them. This CDR3 is built from 11 residues.